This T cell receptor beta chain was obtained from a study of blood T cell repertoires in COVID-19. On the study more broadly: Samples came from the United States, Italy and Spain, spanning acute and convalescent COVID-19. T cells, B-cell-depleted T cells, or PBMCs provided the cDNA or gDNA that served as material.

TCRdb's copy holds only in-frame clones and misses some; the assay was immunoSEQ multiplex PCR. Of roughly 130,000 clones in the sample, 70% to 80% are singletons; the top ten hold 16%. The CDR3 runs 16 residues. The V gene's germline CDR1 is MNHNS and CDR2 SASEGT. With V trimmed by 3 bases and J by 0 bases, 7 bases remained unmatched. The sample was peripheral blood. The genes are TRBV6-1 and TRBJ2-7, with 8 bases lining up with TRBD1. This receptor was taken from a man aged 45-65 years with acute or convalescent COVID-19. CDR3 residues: CASSEPPDRASYEQYF. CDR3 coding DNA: TGTGCCAGCAGTGAGCCCCCGGACAGGGCCTCCTACGAGCAGTACTTC.